One sample yielded the 28 T cell receptor beta chains listed below, sequenced in a study of human T cells and chemical hapten exposure. The time point denotes: patch test 1, 2 weeks after DPC sensitization. Indicated treatment: therapeutic diphenylcyclopropenone sensitization with weekly scalp DPC. TCRdb recomputed calls from the RACE reads with MiXCR, one row per CDR3 protein. This repertoire shows 300,000 to 400,000 distinct CDR3 sequences, 5.5% to 8% found once; its top ten account for 7% to 10%. The sample here was whole blood, taken in connection with sensitization to the hapten diphenylcyclopropenone (DPC). These receptors came from a woman aged 18-30 years with alopecia areata. Some clones in this sample may be carry-over from other donors' samples.

The chain has TRBV6-5 and TRBJ2-1, with TRBD2 identical over 8 bases. The CDR3 is 19 amino acids. CDR1 MNHEY and CDR2 SVGAGI come from the germline V gene. The trim removed 2 bases at V and 2 bases at J, leaving 14 bases unmatched. CDR3: CASSYMDKMAGGPYNEQFF. The CDR3 nucleotides are TGTGCCAGCAGTTACATGGATAAGATGGCGGGGGGCCCCTACAATGAGCAGTTCTTC.

This clonotype turned up a few times. The genes are TRBV5-1 and TRBJ2-3; D perhaps matches TRBD1 (6 bases). V was trimmed by 4 bases and J by 3 bases, leaving 21 bases between them. The CDR3 loop spans 17 amino acids. In germline, CDR1 is SGHRS, CDR2 YFSETQ. This CDR3 is CASSTGKKNRATDTQYF. The CDR3 DNA is TGCGCCAGCAGCACAGGGAAAAAAAACAGGGCGACAGATACGCAGTATTTT.

This clonotype was detected a few times. This chain connects TRBV24-1 to TRBJ1-4, with D maybe TRBD1 (6 bases). Germline CDR1 is KGHDR and CDR2 is SFDVKD. The ends were cut back, 7 bases at V and 8 bases at J, with 16 bases in the middle. The length of the CDR3 is 14 residues. CDR3 sequence reads: CATSSPGAGEKLFF. The CDR3 region has the DNA TGTGCCACCAGCTCTCCAGGGGCTGGGGAAAAACTGTTTTTT.

The V call is TRBV7-2, the J call TRBJ2-7; D is perhaps TRBD1 (6 bases). The CDR3 runs to 12 residues. Trimming removed 3 bases at V and 12 bases at J, with 15 bases between. Germline V gene lookup returns CDR1 SGHTA and CDR2 FQGNSA. CDR3 nucleotide sequence: TGTGCCAGCAGCTTCCCAGGTCAGACAGGGTACTTC. As protein: CASSFPGQTGYF.

This clonotype showed up just a few times. The J gene is TRBJ2-3, the V gene TRBV6-5; D may be TRBD2 (6 bases). The CDR3 sequence is 15 residues long. With 3 bases removed from V and 0 bases from J, the gap between germline ends came to 10 bases. CDR1 is MNHEY, CDR2 SVGAGI, per germline. In nucleotides, the CDR3 is TGTGCCAGCAGTTATGCGGGGCGGAGCACAGATACGCAGTATTTT. The encoded protein is CASSYAGRSTDTQYF.

This clonotype was detected ten times or more. CDR3 nucleotide sequence: TGTGCCAGCAGCGTGACAGGAAACTATGGCTACACCTTC. Protein product: CASSVTGNYGYTF. The chain carries TRBV7-2 and TRBJ1-2; possibly TRBD1 for D (6 bases). Germline CDR1 and CDR2: SGHTA and FQGNSA. V lost 5 bases and J lost 2, with 9 bases in between. This CDR3 has 13 amino acids.

In this sample, this clonotype turned up a few times. A clone one base away is much larger, so this may be a read error. V is TRBV6-5 and J is TRBJ2-3, with D perhaps matching TRBD2 (5 bases). V dropped 2 bases and J dropped 0 bases, with 9 bases sitting between them. This CDR3 has 15 amino acids. The germline V gene encodes CDR1 MNHEY and CDR2 SVGAGI. The CDR3 protein is CASSYLGLSTDTQYF. Here the CDR3 DNA reads TGTGCCAGCAGTTACCTTGGACTGAGCACAGATACGCAGTATTTT.

This chain uses TRBV28 with TRBJ1-4; D is uncertain. The CDR3 runs to 15 residues. Trimming cost V 2 bases and J 8 bases, with 15 bases left between them. In germline, CDR1 is MDHEN, CDR2 SYDVKM. CDR3 in amino acids: CASSLRSIMGEKLFF. CDR3 DNA: TGTGCCAGCAGTTTAAGGTCAATCATGGGGGAAAAACTGTTTTTT.

This clonotype occurred many times. The genes are TRBV3-1 and TRBJ2-4, with unresolved D. The CDR3 sequence is 13 residues long. The germline gives CDR1 LGHDT, CDR2 YNNKEL (reference sequence). The V end lost 0 bases, the J end lost 12 bases, and 12 bases lay between the germline ends. The CDR3 DNA reads TGTGCCAGCAGCCAAGAGGGCAGCCGGCGTCAGTACTTC. Translation: CASSQEGSRRQYF.

This clonotype was found many times. The genes are TRBV7-9 and TRBJ2-1, with D possibly being TRBD2 (5 bases). V was cut by 0 bases and J by 1 base, with 10 bases left in between. Germline lookup yields CDR1 SEHNR and CDR2 FQNEAQ (reference sequence). This CDR3 comprises 16 residues. The DNA of the CDR3 is TGTGCCAGCAGCTTAGCGCCGGGGAGTTCCTACAATGAGCAGTTCTTC. It encodes CASSLAPGSSYNEQFF.

The V gene is TRBV5-1, the J gene TRBJ1-5; no clear D. Trimming took off 2 bases at V and 2 bases at J, with 8 bases between the two ends. CDR1 is SGHRS and CDR2 is YFSETQ in the germline V gene. The CDR3 runs 14 residues. The CDR3 sequence: CASSFGVGNQPQHF. The DNA of the CDR3 is TGCGCCAGCAGCTTTGGGGTAGGCAATCAGCCCCAGCATTTT.

This clonotype was seen a few times. The V call is TRBV24-1, the J call TRBJ2-4, with TRBD1 matching over 8 bases. Germline V gives CDR1 KGHDR, CDR2 SFDVKD. The CDR3 sequence is 17 residues long. The V gene end was trimmed by 7 bases and the J gene end by 0 bases; junction bases not matched to a gene: 10. The CDR3: CATREGQGELAKNIQYF. The CDR3 bases are TGTGCCACCAGAGAAGGACAGGGAGAGTTAGCCAAAAACATTCAGTACTTC.

The table lists this clonotype with many counts. V is TRBV29-1 and J is TRBJ1-1, with unresolved D. Germline-derived CDR1 and CDR2 are SQVTM and ANQGSEA. CDR3 size: 13 residues. The chain's CDR3 is CTYDRKPNTEAFF. DNA for the CDR3: TGCACCTACGATAGAAAACCGAACACTGAAGCTTTCTTT. The whole variable domain, filled in from reference TRBV29-1 and TRBJ1-1, reads SAVISQKPSRDICQRGTSLTIQCQVDSQVTMMFWYRQQPGQSLTLIATANQGSEATYESGFVIDKFPISRPNLTFSTLTVSNMSPEDSSIYLCTYDRKPNTEAFFGQGTRLTVV.

This clonotype has ten or more counts. The rearrangement links TRBV20-1 to TRBJ2-4, with no clear D. The length of the CDR3 is 13 residues. V dropped 0 bases and J dropped 0 bases, with 3 bases sitting between them. Germline V gene lookup returns CDR1 DFQATT and CDR2 SNEGSKA (reference sequence). CDR3 protein: CSARELAKNIQYF. In nucleotides, the CDR3 is TGCAGTGCTAGAGAATTAGCCAAAAACATTCAGTACTTC.

This clonotype was counted at least ten times. The CDR3 region has the DNA TGTGCCAGCAGTGAAGAGGGCAGGGCCGCCGGGGAGCTGTTTTTT. It specifies CASSEEGRAAGELFF. This chain joins TRBV25-1 and TRBJ2-2; possibly TRBD1 or TRBD2 for D (5 bases each). The V end lost 2 bases, the J end lost 6 bases, and 13 bases lay between the germline ends. CDR1 is MGHDK and CDR2 is SYGVNS in the germline V gene. There are 15 residues in the CDR3.

The chain combines TRBV6-5 with TRBJ2-7, with 7 nucleotides matching TRBD1. The CDR3 covers 12 residues. Germline-derived CDR1 and CDR2 are MNHEY and SVGAGI. V shed 2 bases, J shed 6 bases, and the junction held 1 base outside the gene matches. The CDR3 is CASSYAGGEQYF. CDR3 DNA sequence: TGTGCCAGCAGTTACGCAGGGGGCGAGCAGTACTTC.

The V and J genes are TRBV7-9 and TRBJ2-7, with D uncertain. The germline V gene has CDR1 SEHNR and CDR2 FQNEAQ (reference sequence). V lost 1 base and J 0 bases, leaving 7 bases between the germline ends. The CDR3 is made up of 14 amino acids. The CDR3 region is CASSLDGDSYEQYF. DNA for the CDR3: TGTGCCAGCAGCTTAGATGGGGACTCCTACGAGCAGTACTTC.

The chain is built from TRBV29-1 and TRBJ2-2, with a weak D call TRBD2 (5 bases). Germline values: CDR1 SQVTM, CDR2 ANQGSEA. The CDR3 is 13 residues long. V was trimmed by 0 bases and J by 7 bases, leaving 9 bases between them. The CDR3 bases are TGCAGCGTTGAAGAGAGCGGAGGCGGGGAGCTGTTTTTT. Translating gives CSVEESGGGELFF.

There are a few counts of this clonotype. The chain employs TRBV6-2 or TRBV6-3 and TRBJ1-5; no clear D. Trimming cost V 2 bases and J 6 bases, with 8 bases left between them. This CDR3 is 13 amino acids long. The germline gives CDR1 MNHEY, CDR2 SVGEGT. The CDR3 loop is CASSYEDSQPQHF. CDR3 bases: TGTGCCAGCAGTTACGAAGATTCTCAGCCCCAGCATTTT.

Many counts were recorded for this clonotype. The chain combines TRBV5-5 with TRBJ1-1; D gene unclear. CDR3 length equals 13 residues. Germline V CDR1 and CDR2: SGHKS, YYEKEE (reference sequence). Trimming removed 0 bases from V and 4 bases from J, with 7 bases in between. The CDR3 here is CASSLARPTEAFF. CDR3 nucleotides: TGTGCCAGCAGCTTGGCCAGGCCCACTGAAGCTTTCTTT. The whole variable domain, filled in from reference TRBV5-5 and TRBJ1-1, reads DAGVTQSPTHLIKTRGQQVTLRCSPISGHKSVSWYQQVLGQGPQFIFQYYEKEERGRGNFPDRFSARQFPNYSSELNVNALLLGDSALYLCASSLARPTEAFFGQGTRLTVV.

This clonotype turned up a few times. CDR3 amino acids: CASSFSGYTF. For the CDR3, the DNA is TGTGCCAGCAGTTTTAGTGGCTACACCTTC. V gene TRBV6-6 combines with J gene TRBJ1-2; no clear D gene. Trimming stripped 4 bases from V and 7 bases from J, with 4 bases between. This CDR3 is 10 amino acids long. CDR1 is MNHNY, CDR2 SVGAGI, per germline (reference sequence).

The table lists this clonotype with a few counts. The V gene is TRBV6-1, the J gene TRBJ2-2; D gene ambiguous. The germline gives CDR1 MNHNS, CDR2 SASEGT. The CDR3 loop spans 14 amino acids. V was trimmed by 5 bases and J by 4 bases, leaving 11 bases between them. The CDR3 bases are TGTGCCAGCAGTCTCCAAAGTTTCACCGGGGAGCTGTTTTTT. Protein product: CASSLQSFTGELFF.

This clonotype was counted many times. This rearrangement joins TRBV6-2 or TRBV6-3 to TRBJ2-5, with D unresolved. Trimming cost V 6 bases and J 5 bases, with 10 bases left between them. The V gene's germline CDR1 is MNHEY and CDR2 SVGEGT. This CDR3 spans 12 amino acids. CDR3 DNA sequence: TGTGCCAGCAGCAACGGTCGGGAGACCCAGTACTTC. Amino acid sequence: CASSNGRETQYF.

The table lists this clonotype with a few counts. The chain links TRBV18 to TRBJ2-2; a possible D gene is TRBD2 (5 bases). Germline loops: CDR1 KGHSH, CDR2 LQKENI. This CDR3 comprises 16 residues. The V end was cut by 2 bases, the J end by 4 bases, with 14 bases between. In DNA, the CDR3 is TGTGCCAGCTCACCATCGCCCGCCGGGGTCACCGGGGAGCTGTTTTTT. It codes for CASSPSPAGVTGELFF.

This clonotype was recorded many times. This chain joins TRBV10-3 and TRBJ2-7; no clear D gene. The germline gives CDR1 ENHRY, CDR2 SYGVKD. The CDR3 contains 11 residues. V was trimmed by 6 bases and J by 4 bases, leaving 7 bases between them. The DNA of the CDR3 is TGTGCCATCAGGGATAATTACGAGCAGTACTTC. Protein: CAIRDNYEQYF.

This clonotype turned up a few times. V usage is TRBV3-1 and J usage is TRBJ2-5; 8 nucleotides align to TRBD1. The CDR3 consists of 19 residues. The junction had 16 bases not matched to a gene; V was cut back by 0 bases and J by 4 bases. The germline V gene has CDR1 LGHDT and CDR2 YNNKEL (reference sequence). In nucleotides, the CDR3 is TGTGCCAGCAGCCAAGATGCCCTAGGACAGGGCAACGCCGTAGAGACCCAGTACTTC. Its protein product is CASSQDALGQGNAVETQYF.

In this sample, this clonotype turned up a few times. This chain connects TRBV7-2 to TRBJ2-7, with 8 bases aligning to TRBD2. Germline lookup yields CDR1 SGHTA and CDR2 FQGNSA. The CDR3 has 15 residues. The V and J ends lost 2 bases and 3 bases, in that order; junction bases with no gene match: 6. CDR3 bases: TGTGCCAGCAGCTTAAATAGCGGGGCGTTCTACGAGCAGTACTTC. Amino acid sequence: CASSLNSGAFYEQYF.

There are a few counts of this clonotype. V is TRBV2 and J is TRBJ2-2, with 11 bases identical to TRBD1. The CDR3 has 15 residues. The ends lost 4 bases at V and 5 bases at J; junction bases unmatched: 3. The germline gives CDR1 SNHLY, CDR2 FYNNEI. CDR3: CASSGDRGSTGELFF. DNA of the CDR3: TGTGCCAGCAGTGGGGACAGGGGGAGTACCGGGGAGCTGTTTTTT.